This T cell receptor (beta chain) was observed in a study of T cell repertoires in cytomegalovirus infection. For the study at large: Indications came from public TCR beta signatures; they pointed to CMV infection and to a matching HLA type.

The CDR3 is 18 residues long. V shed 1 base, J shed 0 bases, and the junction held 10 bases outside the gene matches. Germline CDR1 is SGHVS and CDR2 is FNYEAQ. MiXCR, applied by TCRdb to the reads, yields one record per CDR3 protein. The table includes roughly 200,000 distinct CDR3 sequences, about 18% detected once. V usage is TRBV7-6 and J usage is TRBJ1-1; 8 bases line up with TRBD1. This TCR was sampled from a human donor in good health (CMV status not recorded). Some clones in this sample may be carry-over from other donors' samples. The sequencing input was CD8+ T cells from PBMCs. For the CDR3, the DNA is TGTGCCAGCAGCTTAGGAGGCAGGGGGCGGGGGGTGAACACTGAAGCTTTCTTT. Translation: CASSLGGRGRGVNTEAFF. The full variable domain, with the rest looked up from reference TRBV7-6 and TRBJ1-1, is GAGVSQSPRYKVTKRGQDVALRCDPISGHVSLYWYRQALGQGPEFLTYFNYEAQQDKSGLPNDRFSAERPEGSISTLTIQRTEQRDSAMYRCASSLGGRGRGVNTEAFFGQGTRLTVV.